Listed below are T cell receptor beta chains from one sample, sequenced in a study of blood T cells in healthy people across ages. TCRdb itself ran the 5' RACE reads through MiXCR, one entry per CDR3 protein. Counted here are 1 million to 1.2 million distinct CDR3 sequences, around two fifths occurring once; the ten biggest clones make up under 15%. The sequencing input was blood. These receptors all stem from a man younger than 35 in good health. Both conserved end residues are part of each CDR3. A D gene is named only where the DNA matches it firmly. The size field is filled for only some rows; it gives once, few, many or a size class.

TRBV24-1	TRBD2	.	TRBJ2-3	CATSDPRGGGYTDTQYF	TGTGCCACCAGTGATCCACGGGGCGGGGGGTACACAGATACGCAGTATTTT
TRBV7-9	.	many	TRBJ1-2	CASSRTGGGVNYGYTF	TGTGCCAGCAGCCGCACCGGGGGCGGTGTTAACTATGGCTACACCTTC
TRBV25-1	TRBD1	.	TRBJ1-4	CASSTWGQGNEKLFF	TGTGCCAGCAGTACCTGGGGACAGGGGAATGAAAAACTGTTTTTT
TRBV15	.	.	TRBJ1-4	CATSARSGEKLFF	TGTGCCACCAGCGCCAGGAGCGGTGAAAAACTGTTTTTT
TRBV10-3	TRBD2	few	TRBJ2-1	CAISEPGLAGSNEQFF	TGTGCCATCAGTGAGCCCGGACTAGCGGGAAGCAATGAGCAGTTCTTC
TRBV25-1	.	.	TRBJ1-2	CASLHSYGYTF	TGTGCCAGTCTCCACAGCTATGGCTACACCTTC
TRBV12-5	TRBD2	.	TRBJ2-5	CASGLEKSGGYQETQYF	TGTGCTAGTGGTTTGGAAAAGAGCGGGGGGTATCAAGAGACCCAGTACTTC
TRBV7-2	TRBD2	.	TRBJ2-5	CASSLGLAGKETRYF	TGTGCCAGCAGCTTAGGACTAGCGGGTAAAGAGACCCGGTACTTC
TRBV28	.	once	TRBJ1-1	CASSFWAGAEAFF	TGTGCCAGCAGTTTTTGGGCGGGGGCTGAAGCTTTCTTT
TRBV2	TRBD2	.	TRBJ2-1	CASRQLAGGPGEQFF	TGTGCCAGCAGGCAACTAGCGGGGGGGCCAGGTGAGCAGTTCTTC
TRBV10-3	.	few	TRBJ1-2	CAISEPTGRGYGYTF	TGTGCCATCAGTGAGCCGACGGGACGGGGGTATGGCTACACCTTC
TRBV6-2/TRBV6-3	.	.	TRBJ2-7	CASSYPNRVAYEQYF	TGTGCCAGCAGTTACCCTAACAGGGTCGCCTACGAGCAGTACTTC
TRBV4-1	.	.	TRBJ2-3	CASSQRTGGVTDTQYF	TGCGCCAGCAGCCAACGGACAGGAGGGGTTACAGATACGCAGTATTTT
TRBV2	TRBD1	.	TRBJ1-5	CASKEGRQGFNQPQHF	TGTGCCAGCAAAGAGGGGAGACAGGGCTTCAATCAGCCCCAGCATTTT
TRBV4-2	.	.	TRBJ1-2	CASSQDHGRAFDYGYTF	TGTGCCAGCAGCCAAGATCATGGCAGGGCCTTTGACTATGGCTACACCTTC
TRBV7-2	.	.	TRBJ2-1	CASSAGRINEQFF	TGTGCCAGCAGCGCAGGACGGATCAATGAGCAGTTCTTC
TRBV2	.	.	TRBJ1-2	CASSERAQSSGYTF	TGTGCCAGCAGTGAACGAGCACAGTCTTCTGGCTACACCTTC
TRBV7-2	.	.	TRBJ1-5	CASSLNRAGNQPQHF	TGTGCCAGCAGCCTCAACAGGGCTGGCAATCAGCCCCAGCATTTT
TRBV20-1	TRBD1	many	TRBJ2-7	CSAPGTGSYEQYF	TGCAGTGCTCCCGGGACAGGGTCCTACGAGCAGTACTTC
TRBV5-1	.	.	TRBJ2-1	CVSSPDYGTPYNEQFF	TGCGTCAGCAGCCCGGATTACGGGACACCTTACAATGAGCAGTTCTTC
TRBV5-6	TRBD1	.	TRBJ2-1	CASSRRGRRGNEQFF	TGTGCCAGCAGCCGCAGGGGGCGAAGAGGCAATGAGCAGTTCTTC
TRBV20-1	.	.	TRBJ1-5	CSARPPGGGAQHF	TGCAGTGCTAGACCCCCCGGGGGGGGAGCCCAGCATTTT
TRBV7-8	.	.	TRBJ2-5	CAGGPSQETQYF	TGTGCCGGCGGCCCATCCCAAGAGACCCAGTACTTC
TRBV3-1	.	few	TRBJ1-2	CASSQMDSYGYTF	TGTGCCAGCAGCCAAATGGACAGCTATGGCTACACCTTC
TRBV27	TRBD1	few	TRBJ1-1	CASSLSGQGITEAFF	TGTGCCAGCAGTTTATCGGGACAGGGGATCACTGAAGCTTTCTTT
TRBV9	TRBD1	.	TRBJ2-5	CASSVGTGEEGETQYF	TGTGCCAGCAGCGTAGGTACAGGGGAAGAAGGGGAGACCCAGTACTTC
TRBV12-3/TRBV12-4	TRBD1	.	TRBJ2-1	CASSLSGQGTGEQFF	TGTGCCAGCAGTTTATCGGGACAGGGGACAGGTGAGCAGTTCTTC
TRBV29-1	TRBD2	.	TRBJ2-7	CSAGLAGPTYEQYF	TGCAGCGCGGGACTAGCGGGGCCCACATACGAGCAGTACTTC
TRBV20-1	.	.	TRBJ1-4	CSTKPGRESNEKLFF	TGCAGTACAAAACCCGGGAGGGAATCTAATGAAAAACTGTTTTTT
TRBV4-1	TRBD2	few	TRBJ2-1	CASSQVELAGHYNEQFF	TGCGCCAGCAGCCAAGTCGAACTAGCGGGGCACTACAATGAGCAGTTCTTC
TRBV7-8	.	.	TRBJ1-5	CANSQVNGQPQHF	TGTGCCAACAGCCAAGTCAATGGTCAGCCCCAGCATTTT
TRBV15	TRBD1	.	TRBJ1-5	CATSRTGISNQPQHF	TGTGCCACCAGCCGGACAGGGATCAGCAATCAGCCCCAGCATTTT
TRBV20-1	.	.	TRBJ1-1	CSARGARGIGAEAFF	TGCAGTGCTAGAGGCGCAAGGGGCATAGGCGCTGAAGCTTTCTTT
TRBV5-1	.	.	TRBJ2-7	CASTPGLSSHEQYF	TGCGCCAGCACCCCTGGGTTGTCATCCCACGAGCAGTACTTC
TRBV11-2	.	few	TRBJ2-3	CASSSHLQATDTQYF	TGTGCCAGCAGCTCCCACTTACAGGCCACAGATACGCAGTATTTT
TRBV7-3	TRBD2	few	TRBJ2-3	CASSFWGGSTDTQYF	TGTGCCAGCAGCTTTTGGGGGGGTAGTACAGATACGCAGTATTTT
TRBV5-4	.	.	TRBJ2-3	CASRRGFTDTQYF	TGTGCCAGCAGACGAGGTTTCACAGATACGCAGTATTTT
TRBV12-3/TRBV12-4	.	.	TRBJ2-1	CASSLYPGVNEQFF	TGTGCCAGCAGTTTATATCCGGGGGTCAATGAGCAGTTCTTC
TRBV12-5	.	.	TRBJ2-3	CASRIGTSTGTQYF	TGTGCAAGTCGGATCGGGACAAGCACAGGTACGCAGTATTTT
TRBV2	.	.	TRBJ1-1	CASSEFETKNTEAFF	TGTGCCAGCAGTGAATTTGAGACAAAGAACACTGAAGCTTTCTTT
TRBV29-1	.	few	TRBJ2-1	CSVASWGGTDEQFF	TGCAGCGTTGCATCGTGGGGGGGCACCGATGAGCAGTTCTTC
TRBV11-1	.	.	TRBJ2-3	CASSFWVGSTDTQYF	TGTGCCAGCAGCTTCTGGGTAGGGTCGACAGATACGCAGTATTTT
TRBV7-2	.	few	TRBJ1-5	CASSLSWRSNQPQHF	TGTGCCAGCAGCTTAAGTTGGAGAAGCAATCAGCCCCAGCATTTT
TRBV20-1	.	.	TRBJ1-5	CSAGGRYNQPQHF	TGCAGTGCTGGGGGGAGATACAATCAGCCCCAGCATTTT
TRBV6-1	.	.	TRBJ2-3	CASSGFVSSDTQYF	TGTGCCAGCAGCGGGTTCGTAAGCTCAGATACGCAGTATTTT
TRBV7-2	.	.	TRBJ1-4	CASSARGGEEKPFF	TGTGCCAGCAGCGCCCGCGGGGGGGAAGAAAAACCGTTTTTT
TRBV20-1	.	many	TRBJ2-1	CSARALDGKRNEQFF	TGCAGTGCTAGAGCACTAGACGGAAAGCGCAATGAGCAGTTCTTC
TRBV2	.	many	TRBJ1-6	CASSSSYNSPLHF	TGTGCCAGCAGCTCGAGCTATAATTCACCCCTCCACTTT
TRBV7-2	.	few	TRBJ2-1	CASSSKPQGAYNEQFF	TGTGCCAGCAGCTCGAAACCACAGGGAGCGTACAATGAGCAGTTCTTC
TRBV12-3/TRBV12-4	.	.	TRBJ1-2	CASSFSRGSFYGYTF	TGTGCCAGCAGTTTTTCACGGGGCAGCTTCTATGGCTACACCTTC
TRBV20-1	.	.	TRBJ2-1	CSARGSHNEQFF	TGCAGTGCACGGGGGAGCCACAATGAGCAGTTCTTC
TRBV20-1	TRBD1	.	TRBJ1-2	CSANKGVGTVRGGYTF	TGCAGTGCCAACAAGGGAGTCGGGACAGTCAGAGGGGGCTACACCTTC
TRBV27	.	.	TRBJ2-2	CASSFQHDTGELFF	TGTGCCAGCAGTTTTCAACACGACACCGGGGAGCTGTTTTTT
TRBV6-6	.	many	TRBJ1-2	CASSYPGSREKEDGYTF	TGTGCCAGCAGTTACCCAGGATCGCGGGAGAAGGAGGATGGCTACACCTTC
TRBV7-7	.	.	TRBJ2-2	CASSLEGTGELFF	TGTGCTAGCAGCTTAGAAGGGACCGGGGAGCTGTTTTTT
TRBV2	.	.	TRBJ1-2	CAGSVRGERGGYTF	TGTGCCGGCAGTGTACGGGGGGAGCGAGGTGGCTACACCTTC
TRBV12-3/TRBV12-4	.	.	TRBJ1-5	CASRATPNQPQHF	TGTGCCAGCAGGGCTACCCCCAATCAGCCCCAGCATTTT
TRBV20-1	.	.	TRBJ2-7	CSASLALNEQYF	TGCAGTGCTAGTCTAGCTCTCAATGAGCAGTACTTC